This T cell receptor beta chain is drawn from a study of graft-versus-host responses after intestinal transplantation. The wider study: Transplants given to recipients were multivisceral, liver-intestinal, or isolated intestinal. All of the recipients had induction that used anti-thymocyte globulin, then tacrolimus and steroids for approximately 3 years. Notes on the study in general: Recipient marrow contained GvH clones, some of which appeared first in ileum or blood. High graft-versus-host to host-versus-graft T cell clonal ratios marked allografts of patients with graft-donor macrochimerism.

As for this clone: Its antigen is undetermined.

Graft tissue was processed to release intraepithelial and lamina propria lymphocytes. Sequenced by immunoSEQ multiplex PCR; TCRdb stores in-frame clones only, minus some. This sample has 25,000 to 35,000 clones; about three quarters occur once, and the top ten carry 2.5% to 3.5%. CDR1 and CDR2 (germline): SGHRS, YFSETQ. The CDR3 consists of 17 residues. V dropped 8 bases and J dropped 2; count of bases not matched to a gene: 19. The chain carries TRBV5-1 and TRBJ2-7; TRBD1 agrees at 7 bases. The material was ileum tissue, obtained 98 days after intestinal transplantation. This clonotype was sampled from a human patient who received an intestinal transplant, so some T cells may come from the graft donor. CDR3 sequence reads: CARRGLSFNLRTYEQYF. CDR3 bases: TGCGCCAGAAGGGGGCTAAGCTTCAATCTTCGTACCTACGAGCAGTACTTC.